Listed below are T cell receptor beta chains from one sample, sequenced in a study of blood T cell repertoires in COVID-19. Repertoires were generated with immunoSEQ multiplex PCR, while TCRdb's copy carries only in-frame clones and drops some. The data show roughly 100,000 clones, nearly 85% seen once. The sequencing input was peripheral blood. The source of these receptors is a human donor in a cohort sampled during active or convalescent COVID-19. The CDR3 runs from the conserved cysteine through the conserved F or W. Each record gives: V gene, clone size, D gene, J gene, CDR3 DNA, CDR3 protein. D genes are given only for firm matches. Size is omitted from some rows. Given values are once, few, many or a class for expanded clones.

TRBV5-5	-	TRBD1	TRBJ1-3	TGTGCCAGCAGCTTGGAAGGGACAGGGGGTTACACCATATATTTT	CASSLEGTGGYTIYF
TRBV12-5	-	TRBD1	TRBJ2-5	TGTGCTAGTGGTCCCTGGGGGACAGGGGAAGAGACCCAGTACTTC	CASGPWGTGEETQYF
TRBV3-1/TRBV3-2	-	-	TRBJ2-7	TGTGCCAGCAGCCAAGACAGGGTATACTACGAGCAGTACTTC	CASSQDRVYYEQYF
TRBV7-9	-	-	TRBJ2-7	TGTGCCAGCAGCTTAGCGGACAGCTACGAGCAGTACTTC	CASSLADSYEQYF
TRBV11-3	-	TRBD1	TRBJ2-7	TGTGCCAGCAGCCCGCGAAGGGACAGGTTCTCCTACGAGCAGTACTTC	CASSPRRDRFSYEQYF
TRBV7-3	-	-	TRBJ2-2	TGTGCCAGCAGCTTAACTCTCCAGACTGGGGAGCTGTTTTTT	CASSLTLQTGELFF
TRBV28	-	TRBD1	TRBJ1-2	TGTGCCAGCAGTGGCGACAGGGGATGGAGTGGCTACACCTTC	CASSGDRGWSGYTF
TRBV19	-	TRBD1	TRBJ1-4	TGTGCCAGTAGTGCCTCAGGGGGCTCTAATGAAAAACTGTTTTTT	CASSASGGSNEKLFF
TRBV6-1	-	TRBD2	TRBJ2-1	TGTGCCAGCAGTGAATTCGTAAGGGCGGGGGAGCACAATGAGCAGTTCTTC	CASSEFVRAGEHNEQFF
TRBV7-9	-	TRBD1	TRBJ1-2	TGTGCCAGCCGCGGGACAGGGGGTGTCTACGGCTACACCTTC	CASRGTGGVYGYTF
TRBV5-6	-	TRBD1	TRBJ1-2	TGTGCCAGCAGCTTTAAAGACAGGGGGTGGCGTGGCTACACCTTC	CASSFKDRGWRGYTF
TRBV11-3	once	TRBD2	TRBJ2-4	TGTGCCAGCAGCTTAGGCCTTTCGGGGGGAGCGGACATTCAGTACTTC	CASSLGLSGGADIQYF
TRBV2	-	-	TRBJ2-7	TGTGCCAGCAGTGGAGTTAACGAGCAGTACTTC	CASSGVNEQYF
TRBV2	once	TRBD2	TRBJ2-7	TGTGCCAGCAGAAGACTAGCGACCTCCTACGAGCAGTACTTC	CASRRLATSYEQYF
TRBV12-5	-	TRBD1	TRBJ1-1	TGTGCTAGTGGTCCCGGGACAGCGAACACTGAAGCTTTCTTT	CASGPGTANTEAFF
TRBV9	-	TRBD2	TRBJ2-1	TGTGCCAGCAGCGTAGTGGGGACTAGCGACAACAATGAGCAGTTCTTC	CASSVVGTSDNNEQFF
TRBV7-2	-	-	TRBJ2-7	TGTGCCAGCAGCTTACTTCAGGCAACCTACGAGCAGTACTTC	CASSLLQATYEQYF
TRBV5-4	-	-	TRBJ2-5	TGTGCCAGCAGCCCCGAGGGAGAGACCCAGTACTTC	CASSPEGETQYF
TRBV3-1/TRBV3-2	-	TRBD1	TRBJ1-1	TGTGCCAGCAGCCGGACAGGGGGGAACACTGAAGCTTTCTTT	CASSRTGGNTEAFF
TRBV7-2	-	-	TRBJ1-2	TGTGCCAGCAGCCCTCCGGGTCTAGCTAACTATGGCTACACCTTC	CASSPPGLANYGYTF
TRBV21-1	-	-	TRBJ2-7	TGTGCCAGCAGCTCCCGGGAGGCCAACTACGAGCAGTACTTC	CASSSREANYEQYF
TRBV7-3	-	-	TRBJ2-5	TGTGCCAGCAGCTTTCCGGGACTGGGGGGGACCCAGTACTTC	CASSFPGLGGTQYF
TRBV11-2	once	-	TRBJ2-1	TGTGCCAGCAGCTTTAGCAGGGGGGCCTACAATGAGCAGTTCTTC	CASSFSRGAYNEQFF
TRBV6-5	-	-	TRBJ1-2	TGTGCCAGCAGCGGACAGCGTCTACGGGGCTACACCTTC	CASSGQRLRGYTF
TRBV28	-	-	TRBJ1-1	TGTGCCAGCAGTGCCCTCCCGGGGAGGGCGGACACTGAAGCTTTCTTT	CASSALPGRADTEAFF
TRBV2	many	TRBD1	TRBJ2-7	TGTGCCAGCAGCAGACAGGGGGCAGAGTACGAGCAGTACTTC	CASSRQGAEYEQYF
TRBV24-1	-	-	TRBJ1-5	TGTGCCACCAGTGATAATCAGGGTGGGTACAATCAGCCCCAGCATTTT	CATSDNQGGYNQPQHF
TRBV6-5	-	-	TRBJ1-3	TGTGCCAGCAGCCCCTCTGGGCAGCACACCATATATTTT	CASSPSGQHTIYF
TRBV19	-	-	TRBJ2-1	TGTGCCAGTAGTATACCACGGGATCTCTCCTACAATGAGCAGTTCTTC	CASSIPRDLSYNEQFF
TRBV10-2	-	TRBD2	TRBJ2-1	TGCGCCAGCACCTGGGGAGGGACCTACAATGAGCAGTTCTTC	CASTWGGTYNEQFF
TRBV11-2	-	TRBD1	TRBJ1-3	TGTGCCAGCAGCTTCATCCAAGGGGGCATTGGAAACACCATATATTTT	CASSFIQGGIGNTIYF
TRBV7-2	-	TRBD1	TRBJ1-2	TGTGCCAGCAGCTTAGGCGGGACAGGGAACTATGGCTACACCTTC	CASSLGGTGNYGYTF
TRBV5-4	-	TRBD1	TRBJ1-1	TGTGCCAGCAGCATGGGACAGGGGGCGCGGGCGGGAACTGAAGCTTTCTTT	CASSMGQGARAGTEAFF
TRBV11-2	once	-	TRBJ2-3	TGTGCCAGCAGCTTGGCGGGCAGCACAGATACGCAGTATTTT	CASSLAGSTDTQYF
TRBV19	once	-	TRBJ1-2	TGTGCCAGTAGTCCATACAGGACAGATGGCTACACCTTC	CASSPYRTDGYTF
TRBV25-1	-	TRBD1	TRBJ1-2	TGTGCCAGCAGTGAAGCGGACAGGGGCCATGGCTACACCTTC	CASSEADRGHGYTF
TRBV28	once	TRBD1	TRBJ1-5	TGTGCCAGCCAATCCCCCACAGGGGCAGAGCAGCCCCAGCATTTT	CASQSPTGAEQPQHF
TRBV30	-	-	TRBJ2-1	TGTGCCTGGAGTTTAGGGGCTTCCTACAATGAGCAGTTCTTC	CAWSLGASYNEQFF
TRBV9	-	TRBD2	TRBJ2-2	TGTGCCAGCAGCGTTCTAGCGGGGGGGAATACCGGGGAGCTGTTTTTT	CASSVLAGGNTGELFF
TRBV28	-	-	TRBJ2-7	TGTGCCAGCAGTTTCTCATACAGGTGGAACTACGAGCAGTACTTC	CASSFSYRWNYEQYF
TRBV6-5	-	TRBD1	TRBJ1-2	TGTGCCAGCCTTACGTACGACAGGGTCCACTATGGCTACACCTTC	CASLTYDRVHYGYTF
TRBV9	-	TRBD1	TRBJ1-6	TGTGCCAGCACCGAACAGGGGGCTGGTTCACCCCTCCACTTT	CASTEQGAGSPLHF
TRBV5-1	-	TRBD1	TRBJ1-6	TGCGCCAGCAGCCAACGATTACAGGGGGAACCCCTCCACTTT	CASSQRLQGEPLHF
TRBV7-6	-	-	TRBJ2-3	TGTGCCAGCAGCAGCGCCTACAGGGGAGGAAAAGATACGCAGTATTTT	CASSSAYRGGKDTQYF
TRBV28	-	-	TRBJ1-2	TGTGCCAGCAGTTTCATTGACAACGCCTATGGCTACACCTTC	CASSFIDNAYGYTF
TRBV4-1	-	-	TRBJ1-6	TGCGCCAGCAGCCCGACACAGGATCCCAATTCACCCCTCCACTTT	CASSPTQDPNSPLHF
TRBV28	-	TRBD1	TRBJ1-5	TGTGCCAGCAGCCCCCCGGGGGACAGTCCGGATCAGCCCCAGCATTTT	CASSPPGDSPDQPQHF
TRBV6-5	-	-	TRBJ1-2	TGTGCCAGCAGCTTGAGCCTAGAGAGCTACACCTTC	CASSLSLESYTF
TRBV10-1	-	TRBD2	TRBJ2-1	TGCGCCAGCAGTGGGGGACTAGCGTTGGATGAGCAGTTCTTC	CASSGGLALDEQFF
TRBV7-9	-	TRBD1	TRBJ1-6	TGTGCCAGCAGCTACGACAGGGGGAATTCACCCCTCCACTTT	CASSYDRGNSPLHF
TRBV19	-	TRBD2	TRBJ2-7	TGTGCCAGTAGTACGTCCGGGACTAGCGGGGCCTACGAGCAGTACTTC	CASSTSGTSGAYEQYF
TRBV7-2	-	TRBD1	TRBJ2-7	TGTGCCAGCAGCGTCGATCCCGGGACAGCCTACGAGCAGTACTTC	CASSVDPGTAYEQYF
TRBV6-6	-	TRBD1	TRBJ1-4	TGTGCCAGCAGTTACCCGACAGGGGAGGTTAATGAAAAACTGTTTTTT	CASSYPTGEVNEKLFF
TRBV6-5	-	TRBD1	TRBJ2-2	TGTGCCAGCTCCGGGACAGGGGGGACCGGGGAGCTGTTTTTT	CASSGTGGTGELFF
TRBV6-5	-	-	TRBJ2-5	TGTGCCAGCAGTTACTCTGCGCAAGAGACCCAGTACTTC	CASSYSAQETQYF